Sequencing of this T cell receptor beta chain was carried out in a study of graft-versus-host responses after intestinal transplantation. About this clone: As yet, its antigen is unknown.

General study findings and limits: Within the allografts of patients who had graft-donor T cell macrochimerism, graft-versus-host to host-versus-graft clonal ratios were high.

Sequencing used immunoSEQ multiplex PCR; TCRdb keeps in-frame clones, though not all of them. The profile shows 85,000 to 100,000 clones, 80% to 95% of them singletons. The CDR3 runs 13 residues. Trimming pared 1 base from V and 7 bases from J, leaving 11 bases between. Per the germline V gene, CDR1 is SGHTA and CDR2 is FQGTGA. The TCR comes from a human donor who received an intestinal transplant. The V gene is TRBV7-3, the J gene TRBJ2-7; D call uncertain. Here the sequenced sample was unstimulated CD4+ T cells sorted from spleen or lymph node cells, taken before intestinal transplant. CDR3 loop: CASSLNRMTEQYF. In nucleotides, the CDR3 is TGTGCCAGCAGCTTAAATCGTATGACTGAGCAGTACTTC.